This paragraph covers one TCR beta chain sequence. Preparing the TCRbeta library involved the use of unique molecular identifiers. TCRdb recomputed calls from the PCR reads with MiXCR, one row per CDR3 protein. The sample carries some 440,000 distinct CDR3 sequences, roughly 15% recorded once. The sample belongs to a study of T-cell reconstitution after alpha-beta-depleted transplantation in children. Looked up from germline, CDR1 is SGHVS and CDR2 is FQNEAQ. The CDR3 spans 17 residues. Trimming removed 5 bases at V and 4 bases at J, with 21 bases between. The clonotype comes from a boy in the first two years of life who had a stem cell transplant for Wiskott-Aldrich syndrome, so the T cells may come from the graft donor. The V call is TRBV7-8, the J call TRBJ2-4; D possibly matches TRBD1 or TRBD2 (6 bases each). This material consisted of PBMCs, mostly from graft donor cells, taken 360 days after TCRalphabeta/CD19-depleted stem cell transplant. The CDR3 reads CASSPKGGGREKNIQYF. The CDR3 DNA reads TGTGCCAGCAGCCCCAAAGGTGGGGGGCGAGAGAAAAACATTCAGTACTTC.